This T cell receptor (beta chain) was documented in a study of metastatic and nonmetastatic thyroid tumors. Study context: Across blood and tumor or nodule tissue, repertoires from malignant and benign thyroid patients were compared with one another. Overall study findings and caveats: Within blood and tumor, benign nodules reportedly had significantly lower TCR beta diversity than malignant thyroid tumors did.

All patients were untreated before thyroid surgery. Germline V gene lookup returns CDR1 GTSNPN and CDR2 SVGIG (reference sequence). The V gene lost 6 bases and the J gene lost 4 bases, with 24 bases spanning the gap. The CDR3 is 16 residues long. A word on this clone: Its antigen is unknown.

Authors' methods: A papillary thyroid cancer distant-metastasis classifier was built from CDR3 differences across clinicopathological groups. Using MiXCR, TCRdb re-called clones from the PCR reads. The V and J calls shown here were made by TCRdb, not taken from the authors' results. Counted here are 21,000 or so clones, 15% occurring once; the ten biggest clones make up less than 45%. Sequenced material: blood. The chain recombines TRBV30 with TRBJ2-5; weak D call: TRBD1 (5 bases). The receptor comes from a female donor with papillary thyroid cancer or a benign thyroid nodule (not recorded which). Some clones in this sample may be carry-over from other donors' samples. This chain's CDR3 is CACSLGQPNGRETQYF. The CDR3 DNA reads as TGTGCCTGTAGTCTGGGGCAGCCCAATGGTAGAGAGACCCAGTACTTC.